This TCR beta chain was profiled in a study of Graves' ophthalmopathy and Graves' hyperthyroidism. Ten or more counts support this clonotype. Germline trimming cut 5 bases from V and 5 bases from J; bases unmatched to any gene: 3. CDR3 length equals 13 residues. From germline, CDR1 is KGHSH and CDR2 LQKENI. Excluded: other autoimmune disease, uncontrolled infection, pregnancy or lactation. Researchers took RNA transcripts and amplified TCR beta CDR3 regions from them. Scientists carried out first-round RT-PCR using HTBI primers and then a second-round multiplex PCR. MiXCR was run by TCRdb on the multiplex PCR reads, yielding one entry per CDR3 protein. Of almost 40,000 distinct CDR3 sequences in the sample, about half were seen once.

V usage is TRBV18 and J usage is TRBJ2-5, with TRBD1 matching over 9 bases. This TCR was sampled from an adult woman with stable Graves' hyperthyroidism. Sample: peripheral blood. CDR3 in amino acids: CASSRTGVETQYF. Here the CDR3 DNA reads TGTGCCAGCTCAAGGACAGGGGTGGAGACCCAGTACTTC.